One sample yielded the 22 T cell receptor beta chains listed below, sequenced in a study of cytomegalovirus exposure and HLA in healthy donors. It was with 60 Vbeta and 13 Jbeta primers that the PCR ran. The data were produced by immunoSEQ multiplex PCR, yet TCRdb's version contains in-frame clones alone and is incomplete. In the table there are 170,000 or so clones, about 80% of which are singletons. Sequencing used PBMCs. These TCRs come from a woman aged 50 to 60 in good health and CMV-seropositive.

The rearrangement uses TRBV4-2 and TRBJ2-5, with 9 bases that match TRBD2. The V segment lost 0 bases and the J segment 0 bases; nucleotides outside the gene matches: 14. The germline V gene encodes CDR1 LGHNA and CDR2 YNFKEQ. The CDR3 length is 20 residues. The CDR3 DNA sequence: TGTGCCAGCAGCCAAGAACCGGGACTAGCCGGGATAGGTTACCAAGAGACCCAGTACTTC. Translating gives CASSQEPGLAGIGYQETQYF.

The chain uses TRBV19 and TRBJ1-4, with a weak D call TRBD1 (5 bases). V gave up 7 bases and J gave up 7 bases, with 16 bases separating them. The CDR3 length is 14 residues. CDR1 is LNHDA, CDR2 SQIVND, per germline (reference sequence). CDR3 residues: CASTPGGGAEKLFF. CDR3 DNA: TGTGCCAGTACTCCTGGGGGGGGAGCTGAAAAACTGTTTTTT.

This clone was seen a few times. CDR3 nucleotides: TGTGCCAGCAGTACAGGAGCGGGAGGGAGCACAGATACGCAGTATTTT. This sequence encodes CASSTGAGGSTDTQYF. The chain is built from TRBV7-3 and TRBJ2-3, with 10 bases matching TRBD2. The junction had 6 bases not matched to a gene; V was cut back by 6 bases and J by 0 bases. Germline V gene lookup returns CDR1 SGHTA and CDR2 FQGTGA. This CDR3 contains 16 residues.

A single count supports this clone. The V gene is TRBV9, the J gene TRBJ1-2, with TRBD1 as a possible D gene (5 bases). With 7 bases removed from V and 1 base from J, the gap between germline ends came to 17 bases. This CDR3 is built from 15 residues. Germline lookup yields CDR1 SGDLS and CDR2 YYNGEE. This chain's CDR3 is CASSRQYGSNYGYTF. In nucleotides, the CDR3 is TGTGCCAGCTCCAGACAGTACGGAAGTAACTATGGCTACACCTTC.

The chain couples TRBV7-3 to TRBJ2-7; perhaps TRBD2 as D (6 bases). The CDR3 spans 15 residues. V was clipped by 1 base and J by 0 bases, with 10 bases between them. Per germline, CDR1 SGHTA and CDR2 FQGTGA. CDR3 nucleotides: TGTGCCAGCAGCTTAAGAGGAGGGTCCTCCTACGAGCAGTACTTC. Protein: CASSLRGGSSYEQYF.

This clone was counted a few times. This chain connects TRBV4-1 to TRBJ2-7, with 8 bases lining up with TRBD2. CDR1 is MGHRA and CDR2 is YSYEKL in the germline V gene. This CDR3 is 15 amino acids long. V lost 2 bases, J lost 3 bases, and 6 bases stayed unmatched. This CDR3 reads CASSQQAGAIYEQYF. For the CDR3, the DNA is TGCGCCAGCAGCCAACAAGCGGGGGCCATCTACGAGCAGTACTTC.

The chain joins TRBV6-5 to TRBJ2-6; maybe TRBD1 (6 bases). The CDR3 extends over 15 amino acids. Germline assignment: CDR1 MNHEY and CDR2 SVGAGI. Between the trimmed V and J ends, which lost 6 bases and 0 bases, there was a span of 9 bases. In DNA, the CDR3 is TGTGCCAGCAGGACAGGATCCTCTGGGGCCAACGTCCTGACTTTC. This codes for CASRTGSSGANVLTF.

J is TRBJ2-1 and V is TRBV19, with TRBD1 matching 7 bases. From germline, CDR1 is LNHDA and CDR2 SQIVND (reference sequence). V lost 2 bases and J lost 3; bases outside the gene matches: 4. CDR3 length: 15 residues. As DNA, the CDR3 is TGTGCCAGTAGTATAAGCCGGGACAGCTACAATGAGCAGTTCTTC. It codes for CASSISRDSYNEQFF.

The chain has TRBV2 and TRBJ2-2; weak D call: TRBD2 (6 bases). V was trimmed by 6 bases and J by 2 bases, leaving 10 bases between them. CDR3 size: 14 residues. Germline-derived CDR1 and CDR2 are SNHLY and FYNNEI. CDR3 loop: CASRPAGNTGELFF. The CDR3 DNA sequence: TGTGCCAGCAGACCAGCGGGCAACACCGGGGAGCTGTTTTTT.

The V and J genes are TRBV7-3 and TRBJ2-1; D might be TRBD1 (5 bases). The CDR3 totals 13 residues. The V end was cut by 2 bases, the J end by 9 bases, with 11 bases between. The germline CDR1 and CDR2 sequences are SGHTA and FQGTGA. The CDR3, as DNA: TGTGCCAGCAGCTTAGACAGAAACAGTGAGCAGTTCTTC. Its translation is CASSLDRNSEQFF.

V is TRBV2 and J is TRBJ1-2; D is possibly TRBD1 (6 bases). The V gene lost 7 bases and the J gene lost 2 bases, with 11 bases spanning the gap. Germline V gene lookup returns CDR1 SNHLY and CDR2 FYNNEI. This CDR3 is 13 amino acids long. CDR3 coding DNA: TGTGCCAGCACCGAGGGGGACAACTATGGCTACACCTTC. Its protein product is CASTEGDNYGYTF.

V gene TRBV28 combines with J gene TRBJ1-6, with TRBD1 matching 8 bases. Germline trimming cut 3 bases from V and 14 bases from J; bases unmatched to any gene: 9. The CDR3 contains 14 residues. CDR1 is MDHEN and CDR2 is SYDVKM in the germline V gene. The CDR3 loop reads CASSFNRGVLTLHF. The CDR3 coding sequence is TGTGCCAGCAGTTTTAACAGGGGGGTCTTAACCCTCCACTTT.

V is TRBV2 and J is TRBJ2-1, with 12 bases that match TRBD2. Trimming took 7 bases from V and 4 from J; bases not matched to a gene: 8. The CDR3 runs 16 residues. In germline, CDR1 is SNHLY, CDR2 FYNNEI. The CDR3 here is CASTEGTSGGYNEQFF. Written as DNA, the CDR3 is TGTGCCAGCACTGAGGGTACTAGCGGGGGGTACAATGAGCAGTTCTTC.

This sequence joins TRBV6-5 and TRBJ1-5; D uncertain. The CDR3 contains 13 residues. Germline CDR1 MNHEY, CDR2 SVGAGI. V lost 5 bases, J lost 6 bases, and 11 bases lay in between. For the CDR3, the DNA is TGTGCCAGCAGTCCACGCGTCGGTCAGCCCCAGCATTTT. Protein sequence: CASSPRVGQPQHF.

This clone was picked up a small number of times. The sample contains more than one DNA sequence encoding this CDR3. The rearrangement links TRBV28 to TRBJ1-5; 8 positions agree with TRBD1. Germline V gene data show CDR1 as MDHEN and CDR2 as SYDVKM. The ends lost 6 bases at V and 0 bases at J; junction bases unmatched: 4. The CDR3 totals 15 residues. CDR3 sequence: CASSPGQVSNQPQHF. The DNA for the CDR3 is TGTGCCAGCAGCCCGGGACAGGTTAGCAATCAGCCCCAGCATTTT.

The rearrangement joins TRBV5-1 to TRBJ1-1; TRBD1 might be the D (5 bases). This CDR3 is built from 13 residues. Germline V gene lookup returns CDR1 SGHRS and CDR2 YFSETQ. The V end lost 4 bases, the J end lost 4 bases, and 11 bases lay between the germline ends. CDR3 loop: CASSNPGGTEAFF. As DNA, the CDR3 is TGCGCCAGCAGCAACCCCGGGGGCACTGAAGCTTTCTTT.

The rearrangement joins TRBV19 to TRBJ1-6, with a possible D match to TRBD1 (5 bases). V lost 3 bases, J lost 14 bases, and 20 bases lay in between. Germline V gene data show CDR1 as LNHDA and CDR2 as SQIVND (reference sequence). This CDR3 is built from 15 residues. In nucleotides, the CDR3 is TGTGCCAGTAGTATCACAGGCGTCCGGACATCGTCCCTCCACTTT. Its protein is CASSITGVRTSSLHF.

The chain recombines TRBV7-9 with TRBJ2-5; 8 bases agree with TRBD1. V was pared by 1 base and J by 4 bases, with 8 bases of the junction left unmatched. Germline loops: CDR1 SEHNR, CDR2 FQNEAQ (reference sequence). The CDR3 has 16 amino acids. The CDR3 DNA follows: TGTGCCAGCAGCTTAGATGGGTGGACAGGGATAGAGACCCAGTACTTC. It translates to CASSLDGWTGIETQYF.

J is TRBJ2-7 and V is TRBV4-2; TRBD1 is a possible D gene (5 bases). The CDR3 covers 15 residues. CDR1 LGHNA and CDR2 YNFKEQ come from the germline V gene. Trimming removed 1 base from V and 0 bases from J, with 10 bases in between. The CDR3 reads CASSQGIDSSYEQYF. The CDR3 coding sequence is TGTGCCAGCAGCCAAGGAATAGACAGCTCCTACGAGCAGTACTTC.

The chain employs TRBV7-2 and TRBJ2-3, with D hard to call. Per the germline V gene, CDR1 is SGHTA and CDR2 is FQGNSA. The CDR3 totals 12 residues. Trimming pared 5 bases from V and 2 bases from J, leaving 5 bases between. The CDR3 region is CASSPYTDTQYF. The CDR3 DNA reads TGTGCCAGCAGCCCGTACACAGATACGCAGTATTTT.

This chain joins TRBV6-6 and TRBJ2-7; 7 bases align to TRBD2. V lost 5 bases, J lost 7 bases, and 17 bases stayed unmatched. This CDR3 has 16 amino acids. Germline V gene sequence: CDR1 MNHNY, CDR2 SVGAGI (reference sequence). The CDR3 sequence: CASSQTEGGWVGEQYF. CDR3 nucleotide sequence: TGTGCCAGCAGTCAGACAGAGGGAGGGTGGGTGGGGGAGCAGTACTTC.

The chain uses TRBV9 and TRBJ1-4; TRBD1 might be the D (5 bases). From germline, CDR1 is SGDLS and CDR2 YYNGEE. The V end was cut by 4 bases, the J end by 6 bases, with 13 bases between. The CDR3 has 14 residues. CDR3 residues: CASSPHRQDEKLFF. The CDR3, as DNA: TGTGCCAGCAGCCCTCACAGGCAGGATGAAAAACTGTTTTTT.